This T cell receptor (beta chain) came from a study of Ad26.COV2.S vaccination and SARS-CoV-2 variants. Across the whole study: The donor belonged to the COV1001 Ad26.COV2.S trial arm. Findings and limits, study-wide: Measurements of TCR breadth and depth may have given underestimates of the total T cell responses.

Per germline, CDR1 SGHKS and CDR2 YYEKEE (reference sequence). The CDR3 is 16 residues long. Losses at the gene ends were 3 bases for V and 5 bases for J; bases not matched to a gene: 9. The assay was immunoSEQ multiplex PCR, and TCRdb's table has in-frame clones only and misses some. The table lists some 330,000 clones, 90% of them singletons. The treatment here: about 20 received Ad26.COV2.S at low or high dose, single or two shots; roughly five received placebo; per-sample allocation not given. Sampling was performed 63 days after the first vaccine or placebo injection. An adult donor aged 18-55 years was enrolled in Boston. As for this clone: Its antigen remains unidentified.

The TCR was taken from a person between 18 and 60 years old who received the Ad26.COV2.S COVID-19 vaccine or a placebo. The specimen was peripheral blood, collected in a trial of Ad26.COV2.S vaccine versus placebo. This chain connects TRBV5-5 to TRBJ1-2; 11 bases are a match to TRBD1. The CDR3 region has the DNA TGTGCCAGCAGCTCTTGGACAGGGGGCGCAGGGTATGGCTACACCTTC. Amino acid sequence: CASSSWTGGAGYGYTF.